Shown below are 4 T cell receptor beta chains from a single sample sequenced in a study of identical twins. TCRdb passed the 5' RACE reads through MiXCR, listing each CDR3 protein once. This table holds 550,000 to 800,000 distinct CDR3 sequences, around 7.5% found once. The same data also contributed to another study, on yellow fever vaccine responses in identical twins.

Sequencing used PBMCs. Every receptor here comes from a young woman in good health.

The CDR3 bases are TGTGCCAGCATGGTGTGGGACATCTACGAGCAGTACTTC. Translated, it gives CASMVWDIYEQYF. This sequence joins TRBV2 and TRBJ2-7; possible D gene TRBD1, 6 bases. Per the germline V gene, CDR1 is SNHLY and CDR2 is FYNNEI. V was trimmed by 7 bases and J by 3 bases, leaving 13 bases between them. This CDR3 is built from 13 residues.

This clonotype was observed a handful of times. The V and J genes are TRBV4-1 and TRBJ2-2; D is ambiguous. CDR1 is MGHRA and CDR2 is YSYEKL in the germline V gene. V was clipped by 0 bases and J by 4 bases, with 6 bases between them. The CDR3 consists of 14 residues. CDR3 nucleotides: TGCGCCAGCAGCCAAGATACAGCCACCGGGGAGCTGTTTTTT. Translation gives CASSQDTATGELFF.

This clonotype has a handful of counts. The chain recombines TRBV12-3 or TRBV12-4 with TRBJ2-1; D uncertain. The CDR3 has 17 amino acids. Trimming took 3 bases from V and 0 from J, leaving 15 bases between them. DNA of the CDR3: TGTGCCAGCAGTTTTTTTCTAAGGGCAGTCTCCTACAATGAGCAGTTCTTC. Its translation is CASSFFLRAVSYNEQFF.

J is TRBJ2-1 and V is TRBV2; D possibly corresponds to TRBD1 (6 bases). Germline CDR1 reads SNHLY; CDR2 reads FYNNEI. V was shortened by 6 bases and J by 9 bases, with 12 bases between the two germline ends. The CDR3 contains 12 residues. CDR3 sequence reads: CASSVLGGEQFF. The CDR3 DNA reads TGTGCCAGCAGCGTCTTAGGGGGTGAGCAGTTCTTC. Full variable domain (outside the CDR3, taken from reference TRBV2 and TRBJ2-1): EPEVTQTPSHQVTQMGQEVILRCVPISNHLYFYWYRQILGQKVEFLVSFYNNEISEKSEIFDDQFSVERPDGSNFTLKIRSTKLEDSAMYFCASSVLGGEQFFGPGTRLTVL.